The 2 T cell receptor beta chains given below trace back to one sample, sequenced in a study of blood T cell repertoires in COVID-19. Here immunoSEQ multiplex PCR was the method, and the copy in TCRdb shows in-frame clones only, minus some. The repertoire includes roughly 120,000 clones, 90% of them detected once, and 3.5% to 5.5% sits in the top ten. The sequenced material came from peripheral blood. The receptors come from a man aged 55 to 70 with COVID-19, enrolled during active disease.

The chain links TRBV4-3 to TRBJ2-1, with 7 bases that match TRBD2. The germline gives CDR1 LGHNA, CDR2 YSLEER. After removal of 0 bases from V and 13 bases from J, the junction contained 6 bases not matched to a gene. The CDR3 runs to 13 residues. The CDR3 here is CASSQDGEAGQFF. CDR3 DNA sequence: TGCGCCAGCAGCCAAGATGGGGAAGCGGGACAGTTCTTC.

The CDR3 bases are TGCGCCAGCAGCCAAGATGGGGGGGCCACTGAAGCTTTCTTT. Its translation: CASSQDGGATEAFF. The V gene is TRBV4-3, the J gene TRBJ1-1; a weak D match, TRBD1 (6 bases). V gave up 0 bases and J gave up 4 bases, with 9 bases separating them. The CDR3 has 14 residues. Germline CDR1 is LGHNA and CDR2 is YSLEER.